The clone carrying this T cell receptor beta chain was found a few times. Its antigen is still unknown. This record comes from a study of CD8 T cells in ankylosing spondylitis. Quantitative 5'-RACE with molecular barcodes produced the TCR beta libraries. TCRdb itself ran the 5' RACE reads through MiXCR, one entry per CDR3 protein. The table has 700,000 to 1,000,000 distinct CDR3 sequences, 10% to 15% seen once. The V and J ends lost 3 bases and 3 bases, in that order; junction bases with no gene match: 10. Germline loops: CDR1 LNHNV, CDR2 YYDKDF (reference sequence). The CDR3 has 18 residues. Study findings and constraints: Reportedly, matched ankylosing spondylitis synovial fluid was significantly enriched for disease-linked clones. Earlier literature documents some of the motif variants in reactive arthritis synovial fluid and blood. Made up of about eight highly homologous variants, a TCR beta motif appeared characteristic of ankylosing spondylitis blood. The disease-linked clones had a CD8+ phenotype and low blood frequencies.

Sequencing was performed on blood, either unsorted or a sorted T cell fraction (not recorded which). This TCR came from a male donor with ankylosing spondylitis. This chain links TRBV15 with TRBJ2-2; 10 nucleotides align to TRBD1. CDR3 sequence (DNA): TGTGCCACCAGCAGTACGATCCGGGACAGGGGTTACACCGGGGAGCTGTTTTTT. Its protein is CATSSTIRDRGYTGELFF. Using reference TRBV15 and TRBJ2-2 for the parts outside the CDR3, the full variable domain is DAMVIQNPRYQVTQFGKPVTLSCSQTLNHNVMYWYQQKSSQAPKLLFHYYDKDFNNEADTPDNFQSRRPNTSFCFLDIRSPGLGDTAMYLCATSSTIRDRGYTGELFFGEGSRLTVL.